This TCR beta chain came from a study of cytomegalovirus exposure and HLA in healthy donors. Concerning this clone itself: Its antigen is unknown.

General study findings and limits: A further, later analysis showed that HLA-associated TCR beta chains (compared with equally common others) were more clonally expanded. TRBV6-2, TRBV6-3 and some other V segments were excluded as indistinguishable. In vitro, three CMV-associated chains proved specific for CMV antigens.

The PCR ran on 60 Vbeta and 13 Jbeta primers. The authors' processing: Per a later analysis, the number of unique TCR beta chains was around 80 million, of which roughly 11 million were shared. TCRdb's copy holds only in-frame clones and misses some; the assay was immunoSEQ multiplex PCR. V and J calls plus clone size are reproduced from that table; the DNA served to infer D and trimming. There are about 130,000 clones in the sample; 60% to 85% occur only once, and over 0.9% lies in the top ten. The V end was cut by 1 base, the J end by 2 bases, with 10 bases between. The CDR3 spans 14 residues. Per the germline V gene, CDR1 is SQVTM and CDR2 is ANQGSEA.

The rearrangement joins TRBV29-1 to TRBJ2-3; no definite D call. The sequence was collected from a human donor in good health. Sequencing used PBMCs. Here the CDR3 DNA reads TGCAGCGTTGAAGGGTGGCATACCACAGATACGCAGTATTTT. As protein: CSVEGWHTTDTQYF.